A single sample gave rise to the 3 T cell receptor beta chains below, sequenced in a study of blood T cell repertoires in COVID-19. Profiling relied on immunoSEQ multiplex PCR, and the TCRdb table lists in-frame clones only, not all of them. The sample comprises approximately 280,000 clones, roughly 87% of which are singletons, and 9.4% rests with the top ten. Sequenced material: peripheral blood. The receptors were gathered from a man younger than 30 with active or convalescent COVID-19.

The chain is built from TRBV2 and TRBJ1-5; possible D gene TRBD1, 5 bases. CDR1 is SNHLY and CDR2 is FYNNEI in the germline V gene. CDR3 length: 16 amino acids. V was shortened by 4 bases and J by 0 bases, with 13 bases between the two germline ends. CDR3 sequence: CASSGAGGSSNQPQHF. In DNA form, the CDR3 reads TGTGCCAGCAGTGGGGCGGGGGGAAGTAGCAATCAGCCCCAGCATTTT. The full variable domain, rest sourced from reference TRBV2 and TRBJ1-5, is EPEVTQTPSHQVTQMGQEVILRCVPISNHLYFYWYRQILGQKVEFLVSFYNNEISEKSEIFDDQFSVERPDGSNFTLKIRSTKLEDSAMYFCASSGAGGSSNQPQHFGDGTRLSIL.

The rearrangement uses TRBV20-1 and TRBJ1-3; tentative D call: TRBD1 (6 bases). V was trimmed by 3 bases and J by 0 bases, leaving 12 bases between them. Germline V gene data show CDR1 as DFQATT and CDR2 as SNEGSKA (reference sequence). CDR3 length equals 15 residues. The CDR3 coding sequence is TGCAGTGCTAGTGGGACACTCAGCTCTGGAAACACCATATATTTT. Translation gives CSASGTLSSGNTIYF.

The J gene is TRBJ1-2, the V gene TRBV6-5, with D unresolved. Germline-derived CDR1 and CDR2 are MNHEY and SVGAGI. Deletions cut 6 bases from V and 5 bases from J, with 13 bases between. The CDR3 consists of 13 residues. CDR3 region: CASSSGGTYGYTF. CDR3 sequence (DNA): TGTGCCAGCAGCTCCGGCGGTACTTATGGCTACACCTTC.